This T cell receptor beta chain emerged from a study of T cells in Graves' hyperthyroidism and ophthalmopathy. PBMCs were derived from 10 ml fresh peripheral blood. Amplification yielded TCR beta CDR3 regions, with RNA transcripts as the source. First-round RT-PCR targeting the TCR CDR3 was performed with the HTBI primer set. TCRdb processed the multiplex PCR reads anew with MiXCR; each CDR3 protein has one entry. The top ten hold 9.5% to 15% of the sample, which has around 600,000 distinct CDR3 sequences, 14% seen once. The sequence was collected from a woman aged 45-65 years with Graves' ophthalmopathy. Sequenced input: blood.

The CDR3 loop is CASSLMGGHGYGYTF. In nucleotides, the CDR3 is TGTGCCAGCAGCTTAATGGGGGGGCATGGCTATGGCTACACCTTC. V is TRBV7-3 and J is TRBJ1-2; a possible D gene is TRBD1 (6 bases). The CDR3 length is 15 residues. V lost 1 base and J lost 4, with 13 bases in between. Germline CDR1 and CDR2: SGHTA and FQGTGA.